These T cell receptor beta chains were read from a single sample in a study of blood T cell repertoires in COVID-19. Clones were sequenced by immunoSEQ multiplex PCR, and TCRdb holds only the in-frame ones, with some missing. The data hold 110,000 or so clones, with about 86% observed a single time. Specimen: peripheral blood. The receptors originated from a man at least 80 years old with acute or convalescent COVID-19. The conserved cysteine and the conserved F or W are not part of the CDR3 here.

TRBV6-2/TRBV6-3,TRBJ2-5,ASSRDSRETQY
TRBV5-1,TRBJ2-7,ASSLGWSSYEQY
TRBV2,TRBJ2-7,ASSGDRANSYEQY
TRBV7-2,TRBJ1-1,ASSERQGKNTEAF
TRBV6-5,TRBJ2-5,ASSYSGGRGETQY
TRBV7-9,TRBJ2-3,ASSFKHGGATDTQY
TRBV20-1,TRBJ1-2,SASAGGYGYT
TRBV2,TRBJ1-5,ASSLNRDLSPQH
TRBV6-5,TRBJ2-3,ASTLSGASTDTQY
TRBV4-1,TRBJ2-5,ASSQDWDTQETQY
TRBV19,TRBJ2-7,ASSTIAGAPYEQY
TRBV6-1,TRBJ2-1,ASSERGTGYNEQF
TRBV4-1,TRBJ1-3,ASRARTGSSGNTIY
TRBV6-1,TRBJ2-7,ASSERQLREQY
TRBV7-2,TRBJ2-5,ASSSPGQQETQY
TRBV18,TRBJ2-1,ASSPSLVAGDNEQF
TRBV18,TRBJ2-2,ASSGQGLNGELF
TRBV5-6,TRBJ2-3,ASSSPGLAGSDTQY
TRBV18,TRBJ2-1,ASSPPGLAGTNEQF
TRBV7-9,TRBJ1-2,ASSFETGGYT
TRBV5-1,TRBJ2-1,ASSLGAGGEQF
TRBV4-1,TRBJ2-1,ASSPMAGVVGEQF
TRBV7-3,TRBJ2-5,ASSRDGTGQETQY
TRBV3-1/TRBV3-2,TRBJ1-6,ASSLGQNNSPLH
TRBV7-7,TRBJ2-1,ASSSGQGNEQF
TRBV18,TRBJ1-2,ASSPYPSVGGGYGYT
TRBV18,TRBJ2-7,ASSPPHLAGTGRGQY
TRBV7-2,TRBJ1-3,ASSPVQGIGNTIY
TRBV4-3,TRBJ2-1,ASSQERLNNEQF
TRBV11-1,TRBJ2-7,ASSPGAGVSYEQY
TRBV15,TRBJ1-5,ATSRDRTGNQPQH
TRBV18,TRBJ1-2,ASSPAMIDNGYT
TRBV7-9,TRBJ1-4,ASSRDLTGNEKLF
TRBV5-1,TRBJ2-6,ASSFQAAGANVLT
TRBV27,TRBJ1-2,ASSFQGDYGYT
TRBV5-1,TRBJ2-1,ASRPRQTSYNEQF
TRBV29-1,TRBJ1-1,SGTIGVMNTEAF
TRBV2,TRBJ2-6,ASSDWQGAGANVLT
TRBV27,TRBJ1-2,ASRGPVEGYT
TRBV7-9,TRBJ2-7,ASSLAGQYSYEQY
TRBV15,TRBJ1-4,ATSRELGRTNEKLF
TRBV28,TRBJ1-6,ASSFLITGHNSPLH
TRBV7-2,TRBJ1-5,ASSSTNQPQH
TRBV5-6,TRBJ1-6,ASSLWGGRSYNSPLH
TRBV6-5,TRBJ2-7,ASSYSGTGGLNEQY
TRBV2,TRBJ2-7,ASRPSGRAGEQY
TRBV7-2,TRBJ1-4,ASSLGQGGEKLF